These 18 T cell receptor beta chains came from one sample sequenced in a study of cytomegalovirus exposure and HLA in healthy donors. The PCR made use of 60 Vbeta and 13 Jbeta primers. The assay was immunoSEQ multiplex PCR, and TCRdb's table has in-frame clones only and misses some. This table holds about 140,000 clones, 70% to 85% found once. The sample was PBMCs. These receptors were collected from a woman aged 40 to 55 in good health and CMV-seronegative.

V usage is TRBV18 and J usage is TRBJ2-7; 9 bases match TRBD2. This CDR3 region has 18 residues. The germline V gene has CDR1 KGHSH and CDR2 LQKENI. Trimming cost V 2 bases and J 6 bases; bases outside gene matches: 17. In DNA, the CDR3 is TGTGCCAGCTCACCATCGCTAAATATTGCGGGAGGGCCGAGCGAGCAGTACTTC. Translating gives CASSPSLNIAGGPSEQYF. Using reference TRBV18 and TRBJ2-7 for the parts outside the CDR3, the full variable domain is NAGVMQNPRHLVRRRGQEARLRCSPMKGHSHVYWYRQLPEEGLKFMVYLQKENIIDESGMPKERFSAEFPKEGPSILRIQQVVRGDSAAYFCASSPSLNIAGGPSEQYFGPGTRLTVT.

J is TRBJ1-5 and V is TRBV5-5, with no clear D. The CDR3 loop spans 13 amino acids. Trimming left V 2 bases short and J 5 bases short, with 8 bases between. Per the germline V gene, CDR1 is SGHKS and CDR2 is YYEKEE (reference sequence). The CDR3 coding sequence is TGTGCCAGCAGCTTTACAGCCGATCAGCCCCAGCATTTT. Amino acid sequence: CASSFTADQPQHF.

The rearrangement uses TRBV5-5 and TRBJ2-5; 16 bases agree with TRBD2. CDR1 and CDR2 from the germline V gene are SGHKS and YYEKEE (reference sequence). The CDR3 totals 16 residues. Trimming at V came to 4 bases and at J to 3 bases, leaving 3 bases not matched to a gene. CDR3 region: CASSGGLAGGEETQYF. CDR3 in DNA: TGTGCCAGCAGCGGGGGACTAGCGGGAGGGGAAGAGACCCAGTACTTC.

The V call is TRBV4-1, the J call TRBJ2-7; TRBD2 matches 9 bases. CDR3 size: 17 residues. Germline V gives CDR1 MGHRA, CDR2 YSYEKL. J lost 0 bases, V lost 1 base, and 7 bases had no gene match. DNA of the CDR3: TGCGCCAGCAGCCAAGCCGCGGGGGGGTCGATCTCCTACGAGCAGTACTTC. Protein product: CASSQAAGGSISYEQYF.

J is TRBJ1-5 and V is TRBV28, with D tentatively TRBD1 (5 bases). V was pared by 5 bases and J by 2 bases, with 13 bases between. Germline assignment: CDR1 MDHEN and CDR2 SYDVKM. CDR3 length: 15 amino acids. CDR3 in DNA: TGTGCCAGCAGTAGTGGAGGGGAAGGCAATCAGCCCCAGCATTTT. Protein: CASSSGGEGNQPQHF.

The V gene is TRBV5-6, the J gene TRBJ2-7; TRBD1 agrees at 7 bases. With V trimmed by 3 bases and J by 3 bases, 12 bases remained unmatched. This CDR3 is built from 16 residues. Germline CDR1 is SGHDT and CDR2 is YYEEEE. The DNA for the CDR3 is TGTGCCAGCAGCTGGGGGACAGCCCACCCCAACTACGAGCAGTACTTC. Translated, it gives CASSWGTAHPNYEQYF.

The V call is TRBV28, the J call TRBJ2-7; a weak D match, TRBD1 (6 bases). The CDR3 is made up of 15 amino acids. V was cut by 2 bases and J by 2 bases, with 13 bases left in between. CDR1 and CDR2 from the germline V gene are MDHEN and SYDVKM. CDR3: CASSLVGDTAYEQYF. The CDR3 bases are TGTGCCAGCAGTTTAGTTGGGGACACGGCCTACGAGCAGTACTTC.

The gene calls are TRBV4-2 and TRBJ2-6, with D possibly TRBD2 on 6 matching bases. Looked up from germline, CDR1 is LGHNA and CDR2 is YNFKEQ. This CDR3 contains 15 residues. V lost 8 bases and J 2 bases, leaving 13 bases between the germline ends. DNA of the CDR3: TGTGCCAGCGCCGGAGGGAGTACTGGGGCCAACGTCCTGACTTTC. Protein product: CASAGGSTGANVLTF.

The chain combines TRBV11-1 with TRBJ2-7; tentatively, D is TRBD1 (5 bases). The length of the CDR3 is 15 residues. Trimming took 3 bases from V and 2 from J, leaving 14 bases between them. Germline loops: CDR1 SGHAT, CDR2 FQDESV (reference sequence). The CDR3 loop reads CASSFSGTGAYEQYF. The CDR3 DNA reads TGTGCCAGCAGCTTTTCGGGTACAGGAGCCTACGAGCAGTACTTC.

CDR3 loop: CASSTGGRGDEAFF. In nucleotides, the CDR3 is TGCGCCAGCAGCACAGGGGGAAGGGGAGATGAAGCTTTCTTT. The rearrangement uses TRBV5-1 and TRBJ1-1, with 8 positions matching TRBD1. Germline CDR1 and CDR2: SGHRS and YFSETQ. V lost 4 bases to trimming and J lost 7 bases; unmatched junction nucleotides: 9. The length of the CDR3 is 14 residues.

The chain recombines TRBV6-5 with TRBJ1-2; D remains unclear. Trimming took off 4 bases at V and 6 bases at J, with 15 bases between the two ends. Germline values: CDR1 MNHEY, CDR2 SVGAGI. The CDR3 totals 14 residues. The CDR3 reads CASSSWGGWNGYTF. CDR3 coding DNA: TGTGCCAGCAGTTCCTGGGGAGGTTGGAATGGCTACACCTTC.

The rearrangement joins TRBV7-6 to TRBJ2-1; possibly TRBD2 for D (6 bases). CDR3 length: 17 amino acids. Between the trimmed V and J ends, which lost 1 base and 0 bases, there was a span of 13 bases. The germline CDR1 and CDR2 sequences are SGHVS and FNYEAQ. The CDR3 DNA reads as TGTGCCAGCAGCTTAGAGTCTCCTAGCGTCTCCTACAATGAGCAGTTCTTC. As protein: CASSLESPSVSYNEQFF.

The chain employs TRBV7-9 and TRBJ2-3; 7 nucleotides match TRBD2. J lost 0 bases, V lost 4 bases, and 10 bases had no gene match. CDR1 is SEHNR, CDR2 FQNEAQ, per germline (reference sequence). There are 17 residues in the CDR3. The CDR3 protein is CASSSLGGSGSTDTQYF. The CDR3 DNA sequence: TGTGCCAGCAGCTCCCTCGGTGGTAGCGGGAGCACAGATACGCAGTATTTT.

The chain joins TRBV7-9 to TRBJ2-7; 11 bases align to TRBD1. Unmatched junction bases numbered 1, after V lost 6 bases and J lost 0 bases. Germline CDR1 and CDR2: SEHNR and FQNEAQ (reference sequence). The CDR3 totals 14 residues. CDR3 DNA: TGTGCCAGCAGGGGGACAGGGGGCTCCTACGAGCAGTACTTC. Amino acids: CASRGTGGSYEQYF. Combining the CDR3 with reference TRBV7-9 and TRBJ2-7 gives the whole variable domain DTGVSQNPRHKITKRGQNVTFRCDPISEHNRLYWYRQTLGQGPEFLTYFQNEAQLEKSRLLSDRFSAERPKGSFSTLEIQRTEQGDSAMYLCASRGTGGSYEQYFGPGTRLTVT.

The CDR3 DNA is TGTGCCAGTAGTACCCACCGGGGTTACAATGAGCAGTTCTTC. Protein: CASSTHRGYNEQFF. The V call is TRBV19, the J call TRBJ2-1; TRBD2 might be the D (5 bases). The CDR3 is 14 residues long. The V gene's germline CDR1 is LNHDA and CDR2 SQIVND (reference sequence). V was trimmed by 4 bases and J by 4 bases, leaving 11 bases between them.

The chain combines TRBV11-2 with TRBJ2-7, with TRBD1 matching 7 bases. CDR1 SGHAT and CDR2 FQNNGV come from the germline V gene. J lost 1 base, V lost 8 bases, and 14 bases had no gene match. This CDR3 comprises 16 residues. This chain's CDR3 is CASQRGRGTSSYEQYF. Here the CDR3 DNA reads TGTGCCAGCCAGAGGGGGCGTGGGACCTCATCCTACGAGCAGTACTTC.

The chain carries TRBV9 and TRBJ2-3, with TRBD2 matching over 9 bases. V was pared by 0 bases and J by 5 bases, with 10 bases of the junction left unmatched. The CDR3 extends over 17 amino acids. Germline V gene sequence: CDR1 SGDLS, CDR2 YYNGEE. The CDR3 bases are TGTGCCAGCAGCGTAGAGGCGGGCGGGAGGGCCATAGATACGCAGTATTTT. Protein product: CASSVEAGGRAIDTQYF.

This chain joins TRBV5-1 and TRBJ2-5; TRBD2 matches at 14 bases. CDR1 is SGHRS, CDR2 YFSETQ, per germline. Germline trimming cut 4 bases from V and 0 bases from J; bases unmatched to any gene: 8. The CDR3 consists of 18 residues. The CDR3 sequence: CASSLGLAGDPYQETQYF. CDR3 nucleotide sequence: TGCGCCAGCAGCCTGGGACTAGCGGGAGACCCGTACCAAGAGACCCAGTACTTC.